This T cell receptor (beta chain) comes out of a study of spatial heterogeneity in lung cancer. TCRdb passed the 5' RACE reads through MiXCR, listing each CDR3 protein once. The table has tens of thousands of distinct CDR3 sequences, around 13% seen once. Note on this clonotype: Its cognate antigen is unknown.

Time point meaning: sample taken at primary tumor resection. The sequenced material consisted of unsorted whole RNA from tumor, nontumor lung or frozen PBMC. Samples came from roughly 75 TRACERx patients with untreated early-stage lung cancer. Losses at the gene ends were 0 bases for V and 0 bases for J; bases not matched to a gene: 4. The CDR3 spans 16 residues. Germline V lookup: CDR1 LGHNA, CDR2 YSLEER. Study-wide points: Ubiquitous expanded tumor TCRs were seen in blood more at resection than at follow-up.

This specimen was PBMCs, taken at surgery. This receptor was obtained from a male donor with early-stage non-small cell lung cancer. The chain joins TRBV4-3 to TRBJ1-2, with 7 bases matching TRBD1. CDR3 sequence: CASSQDLTGSNYGYTF. In DNA, the CDR3 is TGCGCCAGCAGCCAAGATTTGACAGGGTCTAACTATGGCTACACCTTC.